This TCR beta chain was identified in a study of glioma-infiltrating T cells. Using RNA template, CDR3s of TCR alpha and beta were amplified with iRepertoire arm-PCR. TCRdb re-called the multiplex PCR reads with MiXCR, one entry per CDR3 protein. Of around 390,000 distinct CDR3 sequences in the sample, 35% to 45% are singletons; the top ten hold around 12%. There are 14 residues in the CDR3. V dropped 0 bases and J dropped 2 bases, with 5 bases sitting between them. Germline-derived CDR1 and CDR2 are MNHEY and SVGEGT. This clonotype showed up many times. Sequencing was carried out using glioma tissue, nonneoplastic brain tissue, or PBMCs (not recorded which). This TCR was recovered from a human donor with low-grade glioma or glioblastoma, undergoing nonglioma brain surgery, or in good health (not recorded which). The chain uses TRBV6-2 or TRBV6-3 and TRBJ1-5, with D unclear. The CDR3 loop reads CASSYSLGNQPQHF. CDR3 nucleotide sequence: TGTGCCAGCAGTTACTCGTTGGGCAATCAGCCCCAGCATTTT.